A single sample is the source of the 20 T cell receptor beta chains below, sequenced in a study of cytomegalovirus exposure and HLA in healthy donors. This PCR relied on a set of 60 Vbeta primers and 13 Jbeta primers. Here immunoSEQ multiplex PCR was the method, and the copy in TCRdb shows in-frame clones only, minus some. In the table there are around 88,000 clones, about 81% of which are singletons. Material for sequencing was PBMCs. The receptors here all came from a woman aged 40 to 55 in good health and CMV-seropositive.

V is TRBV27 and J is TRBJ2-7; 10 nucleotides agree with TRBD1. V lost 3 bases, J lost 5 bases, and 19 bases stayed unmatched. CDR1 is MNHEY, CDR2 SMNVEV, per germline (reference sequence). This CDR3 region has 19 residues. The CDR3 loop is CASSFPRTGGGNRDHEQYF. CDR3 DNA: TGTGCCAGCAGTTTCCCCCGGACAGGGGGTGGTAATCGGGACCACGAGCAGTACTTC.

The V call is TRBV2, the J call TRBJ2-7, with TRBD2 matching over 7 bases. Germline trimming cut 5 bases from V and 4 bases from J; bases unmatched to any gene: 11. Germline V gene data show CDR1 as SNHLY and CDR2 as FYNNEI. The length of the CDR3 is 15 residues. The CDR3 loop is CASSPELARKYEQYF. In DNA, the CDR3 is TGTGCCAGCAGTCCCGAACTAGCGCGAAAATACGAGCAGTACTTC.

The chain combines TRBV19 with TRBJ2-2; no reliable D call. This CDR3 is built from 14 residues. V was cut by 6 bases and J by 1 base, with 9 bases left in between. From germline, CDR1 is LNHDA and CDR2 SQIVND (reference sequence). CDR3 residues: CASSLAVNTGELFF. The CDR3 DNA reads TGTGCCAGTAGCCTGGCCGTGAACACCGGGGAGCTGTTTTTT.

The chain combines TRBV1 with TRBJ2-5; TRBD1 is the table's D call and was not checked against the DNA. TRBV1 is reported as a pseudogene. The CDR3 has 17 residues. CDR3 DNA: TGCACCAGCAGCCAAGGTTCGAAACGGGACAACCAAGAGACCCAGTACTTC. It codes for CTSSQGSKRDNQETQYF.

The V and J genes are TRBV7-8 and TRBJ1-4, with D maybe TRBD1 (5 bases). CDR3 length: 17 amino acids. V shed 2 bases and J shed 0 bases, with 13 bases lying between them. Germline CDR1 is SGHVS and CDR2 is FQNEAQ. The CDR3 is CASSLLGRASTNEKLFF. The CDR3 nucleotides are TGTGCCAGCAGCTTATTAGGCAGGGCTTCAACTAATGAAAAACTGTTTTTT. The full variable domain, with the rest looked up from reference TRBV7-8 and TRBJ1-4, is GAGVSQSPRYKVAKRGQDVALRCDPISGHVSLFWYQQALGQGPEFLTYFQNEAQLDKSGLPSDRFFAERPEGSVSTLKIQRTQQEDSAVYLCASSLLGRASTNEKLFFGSGTQLSVL.

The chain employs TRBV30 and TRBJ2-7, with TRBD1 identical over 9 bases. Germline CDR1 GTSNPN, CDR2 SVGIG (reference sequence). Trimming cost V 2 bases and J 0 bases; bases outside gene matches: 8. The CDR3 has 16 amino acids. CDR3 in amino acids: CAWSWHRGQSSYEQYF. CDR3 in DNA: TGTGCCTGGAGTTGGCACAGGGGGCAAAGCTCCTACGAGCAGTACTTC.

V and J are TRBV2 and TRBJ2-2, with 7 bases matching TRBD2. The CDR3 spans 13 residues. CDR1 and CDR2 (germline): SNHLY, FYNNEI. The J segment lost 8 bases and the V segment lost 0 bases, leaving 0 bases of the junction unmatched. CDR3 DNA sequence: TGTGCCAGCAGTGAAGCGCGGGGGGGGGAGCTGTTTTTT. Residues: CASSEARGGELFF.

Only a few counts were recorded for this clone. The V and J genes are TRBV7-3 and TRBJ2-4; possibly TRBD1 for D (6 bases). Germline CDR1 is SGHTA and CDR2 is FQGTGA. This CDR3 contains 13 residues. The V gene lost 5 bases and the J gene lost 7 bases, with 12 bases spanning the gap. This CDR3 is CASSLSTGNIQYF. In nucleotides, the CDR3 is TGTGCCAGCAGCCTTTCAACAGGGAACATTCAGTACTTC. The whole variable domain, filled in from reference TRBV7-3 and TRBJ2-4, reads GAGVSQTPSNKVTEKGKYVELRCDPISGHTALYWYRQSLGQGPEFLIYFQGTGAADDSGLPNDRFFAVRPEGSVSTLKIQRTERGDSAVYLCASSLSTGNIQYFGAGTRLSVL.

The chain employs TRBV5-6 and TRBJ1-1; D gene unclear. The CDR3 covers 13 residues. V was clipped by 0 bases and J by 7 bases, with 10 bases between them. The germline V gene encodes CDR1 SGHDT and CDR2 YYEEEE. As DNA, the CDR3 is TGTGCCAGCAGCTTGGAACCCGGGAGTGAAGCTTTCTTT. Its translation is CASSLEPGSEAFF.

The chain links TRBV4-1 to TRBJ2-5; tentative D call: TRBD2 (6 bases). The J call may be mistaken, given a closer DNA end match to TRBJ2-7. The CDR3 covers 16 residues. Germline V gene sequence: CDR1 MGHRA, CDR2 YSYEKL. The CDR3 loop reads CASSHGRIAASYEQYF. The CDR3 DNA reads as TGCGCCAGCAGCCACGGAAGGATAGCGGCTTCCTACGAGCAGTACTTC.

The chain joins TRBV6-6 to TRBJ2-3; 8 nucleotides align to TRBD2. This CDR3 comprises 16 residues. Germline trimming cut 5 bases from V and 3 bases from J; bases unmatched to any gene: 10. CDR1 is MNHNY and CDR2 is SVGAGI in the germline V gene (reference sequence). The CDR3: CASSAQAGAGTDTQYF. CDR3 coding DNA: TGTGCCAGCAGTGCCCAAGCGGGAGCGGGGACAGATACGCAGTATTTT.

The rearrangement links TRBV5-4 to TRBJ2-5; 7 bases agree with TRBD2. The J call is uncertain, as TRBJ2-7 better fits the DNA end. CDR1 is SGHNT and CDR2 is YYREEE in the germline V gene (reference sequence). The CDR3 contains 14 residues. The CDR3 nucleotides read TGTGCCAGCAGCTTCGGCCTAGCGGCCTACGAGCAGTACTTC. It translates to CASSFGLAAYEQYF.

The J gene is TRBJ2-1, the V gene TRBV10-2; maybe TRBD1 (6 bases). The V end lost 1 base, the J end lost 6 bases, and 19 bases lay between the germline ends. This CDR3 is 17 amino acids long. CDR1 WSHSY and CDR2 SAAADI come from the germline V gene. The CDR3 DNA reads TGCGCCAGCAGTGAGTTCCCTCCCTCCAGGGGACGCAATGAGCAGTTCTTC. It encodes CASSEFPPSRGRNEQFF.

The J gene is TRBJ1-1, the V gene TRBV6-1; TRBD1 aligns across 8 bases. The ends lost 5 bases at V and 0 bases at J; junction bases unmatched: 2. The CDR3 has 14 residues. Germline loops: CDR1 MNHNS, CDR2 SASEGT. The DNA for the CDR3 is TGTGCCAGCAGTTTGGGACAGGTGAACACTGAAGCTTTCTTT. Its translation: CASSLGQVNTEAFF.

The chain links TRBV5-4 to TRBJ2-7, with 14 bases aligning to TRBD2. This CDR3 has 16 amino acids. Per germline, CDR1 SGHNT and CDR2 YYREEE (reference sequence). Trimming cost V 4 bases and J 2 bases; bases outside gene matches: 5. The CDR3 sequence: CASSPGTSGSTYEQYF. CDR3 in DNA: TGTGCCAGCAGCCCCGGGACTAGCGGGAGCACCTACGAGCAGTACTTC.

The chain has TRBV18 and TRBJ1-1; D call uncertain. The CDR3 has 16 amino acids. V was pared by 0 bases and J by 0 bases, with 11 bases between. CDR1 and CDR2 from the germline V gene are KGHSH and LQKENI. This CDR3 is CASSPPQIQVNTEAFF. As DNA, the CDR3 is TGTGCCAGCTCACCACCACAAATCCAGGTGAACACTGAAGCTTTCTTT.

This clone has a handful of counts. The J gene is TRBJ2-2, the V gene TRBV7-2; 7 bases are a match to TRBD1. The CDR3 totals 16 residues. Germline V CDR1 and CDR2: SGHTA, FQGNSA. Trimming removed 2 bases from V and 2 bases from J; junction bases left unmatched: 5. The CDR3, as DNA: TGTGCCAGCAGCTTAACTGGGACAGCCAACACCGGGGAGCTGTTTTTT. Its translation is CASSLTGTANTGELFF.

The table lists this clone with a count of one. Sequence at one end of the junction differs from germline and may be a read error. CDR3: CASSSPYEQYF. Written as DNA, the CDR3 is TGTGCCAGCAGTTCCCCCTACGAGCAATACTTC. The V and J genes are TRBV6-5 and TRBJ2-7, with no clear D. Looked up from germline, CDR1 is MNHEY and CDR2 is SVGAGI. This CDR3 region has 11 residues.

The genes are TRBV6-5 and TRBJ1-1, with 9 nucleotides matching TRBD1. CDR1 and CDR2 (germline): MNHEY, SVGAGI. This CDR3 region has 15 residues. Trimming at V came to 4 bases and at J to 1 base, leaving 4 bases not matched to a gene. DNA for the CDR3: TGTGCCAGCAGTTCCGTGGACAGGGGGAACACTGAAGCTTTCTTT. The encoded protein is CASSSVDRGNTEAFF.

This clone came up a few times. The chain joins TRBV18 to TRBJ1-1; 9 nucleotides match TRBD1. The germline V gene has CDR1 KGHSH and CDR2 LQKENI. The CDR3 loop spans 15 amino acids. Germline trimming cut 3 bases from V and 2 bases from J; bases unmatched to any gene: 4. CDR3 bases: TGTGCCAGCTCACCTGGACAGGGGAGAAACACTGAAGCTTTCTTT. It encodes CASSPGQGRNTEAFF.